The TCR beta chain under discussion was sequenced for a study of blood T cell repertoires in COVID-19. Across the whole study: Samples representing acute and convalescent COVID-19 were sourced from the United States, Italy and Spain. Sample material is recorded as cDNA or gDNA derived from T cells, B-cell-depleted T cells, or PBMCs.

The CDR3 has 11 amino acids. Germline V gene lookup returns CDR1 SNHLY and CDR2 FYNNEI. V lost 8 bases and J 3 bases, leaving 8 bases between the germline ends. In the authors' workflow: Estimates of nucleated cell counts were drawn from the amplification of reference gene primers. The repertoire was sequenced with immunoSEQ multiplex PCR; TCRdb's copy has only in-frame clones and lacks some. D and trimming were read from the DNA, whereas the V and J calls and clone size are those reported in that table. The repertoire holds about 280,000 clones, with about nine tenths as singletons. The chain couples TRBV2 to TRBJ2-7, with D perhaps matching TRBD2 (5 bases). The TCR originated in a woman between 40 and 55 years old who had recovered from COVID-19. Sequencing was performed on peripheral blood. The chain's CDR3 is CASGRDYEQYF. Here the CDR3 DNA reads TGTGCCAGCGGACGGGACTACGAGCAGTACTTC. The whole variable domain, filled in from reference TRBV2 and TRBJ2-7, reads EPEVTQTPSHQVTQMGQEVILRCVPISNHLYFYWYRQILGQKVEFLVSFYNNEISEKSEIFDDQFSVERPDGSNFTLKIRSTKLEDSAMYFCASGRDYEQYFGPGTRLTVT.